The next 26 T cell receptor beta chains were all read from a single sample in a study of blood T cell repertoires in COVID-19. The repertoire was sequenced with immunoSEQ multiplex PCR; TCRdb's copy has only in-frame clones and lacks some. The profile shows roughly 250,000 clones, roughly 88% of them singletons. The sequencing input was PBMCs or T cells enriched from blood (not recorded which). The receptors derive from a woman aged 40 to 50 with acute COVID-19.

J is TRBJ2-2 and V is TRBV5-1; TRBD1 aligns across 7 bases. J was trimmed by 1 base and V by 1 base; bases with no gene match: 7. The CDR3 has 17 amino acids. The germline V gene encodes CDR1 SGHRS and CDR2 YFSETQ. CDR3 nucleotides: TGCGCCAGCAGCTTGAACAGGGGCCGGGTGAACACCGGGGAGCTGTTTTTT. This gives the protein CASSLNRGRVNTGELFF. The entire variable domain, with the rest obtained from reference TRBV5-1 and TRBJ2-2, is as follows: KAGVTQTPRYLIKTRGQQVTLSCSPISGHRSVSWYQQTPGQGLQFLFEYFSETQRNKGNFPGRFSGRQFSNSRSEMNVSTLELGDSALYLCASSLNRGRVNTGELFFGEGSRLTVL.

The chain recombines TRBV5-8 with TRBJ1-6; D is possibly TRBD1 (5 bases). The CDR3 has 17 residues. Looked up from germline, CDR1 is SGHTS and CDR2 is YDEGEE. With 4 bases removed from V and 6 bases from J, the gap between germline ends came to 20 bases. The CDR3 nucleotides read TGTGCCAGCAGCCTGAAGGCGGGGCAGACCGTTAATTCACCCCTCCACTTT. Encoded protein: CASSLKAGQTVNSPLHF.

The chain couples TRBV11-1 to TRBJ1-1; D is perhaps TRBD1 (5 bases). Trimming took off 2 bases at V and 4 bases at J, with 14 bases between the two ends. Looked up from germline, CDR1 is SGHAT and CDR2 is FQDESV (reference sequence). This CDR3 region has 15 residues. The CDR3 spells CASSLPRGYSTEAFF. CDR3 DNA: TGTGCCAGCAGCTTACCTAGGGGTTACAGCACTGAAGCTTTCTTT.

J is TRBJ1-2 and V is TRBV5-4, with no clear D. V lost 0 bases and J 0 bases, leaving 6 bases between the germline ends. The CDR3 runs 14 residues. Germline assignment: CDR1 SGHNT and CDR2 YYREEE (reference sequence). The CDR3 DNA reads as TGTGCCAGCAGCTTGGGACAACCTAACTATGGCTACACCTTC. It encodes CASSLGQPNYGYTF.

This chain uses TRBV10-3 with TRBJ2-1; 7 bases are a match to TRBD2. In germline, CDR1 is ENHRY, CDR2 SYGVKD. Trimming removed 6 bases from V and 0 bases from J; junction bases left unmatched: 8. The CDR3 length is 16 residues. The CDR3 loop is CAISLARGNSYNEQFF. As DNA, the CDR3 is TGTGCCATCAGCCTAGCGCGGGGGAACTCCTACAATGAGCAGTTCTTC.

This sequence joins TRBV2 and TRBJ1-1, with D perhaps TRBD1 (5 bases). V gave up 4 bases and J gave up 1 base, with 7 bases separating them. The CDR3 consists of 13 residues. Germline CDR1 and CDR2: SNHLY and FYNNEI. CDR3 amino acids: CASSGQSNTEAFF. In DNA form, the CDR3 reads TGTGCCAGCAGTGGACAGTCGAACACTGAAGCTTTCTTT.

This chain uses TRBV5-4 with TRBJ2-1; a weak D match, TRBD2 (5 bases). With 0 bases removed from V and 7 bases from J, the gap between germline ends came to 14 bases. Per the germline V gene, CDR1 is SGHNT and CDR2 is YYREEE (reference sequence). The CDR3 loop spans 15 amino acids. DNA for the CDR3: TGTGCCAGCAGCTTGGCCTTTCGGGGTGAGAATGAGCAGTTCTTC. This translates into CASSLAFRGENEQFF.

This clone was detected once. V usage is TRBV28 and J usage is TRBJ2-3, with 7 nucleotides matching TRBD2. V dropped 8 bases and J dropped 13; count of bases not matched to a gene: 6. The CDR3 has 10 amino acids. Germline CDR1 reads MDHEN; CDR2 reads SYDVKM. CDR3 in DNA: TGTGCCAGCGGGAATGGGGGGGAGTATTTT. Protein product: CASGNGGEYF. Filled out from reference TRBV28 and TRBJ2-3, the complete variable domain reads DVKVTQSSRYLVKRTGEKVFLECVQDMDHENMFWYRQDPGLGLRLIYFSYDVKMKEKGDIPEGYSVSREKKERFSLILESASTNQTSMYLCASGNGGEYFGPGTRLTVL.

The chain is built from TRBV6-2 or TRBV6-3 and TRBJ1-5, with D unresolved. The CDR3 spans 14 residues. Germline values: CDR1 MNHEY, CDR2 SVGEGT. With 5 bases removed from V and 1 base from J, the gap between germline ends came to 9 bases. The CDR3 region has the DNA TGTGCCAGCAGTACGAGCGTAAGCAATCAGCCCCAGCATTTT. Translating it yields CASSTSVSNQPQHF.

The V and J genes are TRBV10-1 and TRBJ2-3, with D unclear. V lost 4 bases to trimming and J lost 2 bases, with 7 bases between them. The CDR3 extends over 13 amino acids. Germline CDR1 is WNHNN and CDR2 is SYGVQD (reference sequence). CDR3 residues: CASSVKLTDTQYF. The CDR3, as DNA: TGCGCCAGCAGTGTCAAACTCACAGATACGCAGTATTTT.

The chain employs TRBV5-4 and TRBJ2-1; 12 positions agree with TRBD2. This CDR3 region has 17 residues. J lost 10 bases, V lost 4 bases, and 15 bases had no gene match. The germline gives CDR1 SGHNT, CDR2 YYREEE (reference sequence). In DNA form, the CDR3 reads TGTGCCAGCAGCAGCGGGACTAGCGGGCTGATCCTCACGGAGCAGTTCTTC. It encodes CASSSGTSGLILTEQFF.

The chain combines TRBV2 with TRBJ2-2; TRBD2 agrees at 11 bases. The germline gives CDR1 SNHLY, CDR2 FYNNEI. V lost 6 bases and J lost 4; bases outside the gene matches: 16. This CDR3 is built from 19 residues. The CDR3 here is CASRPLGGTSGSFTGELFF. CDR3 bases: TGTGCCAGCAGACCCCTGGGCGGTACTAGCGGGAGTTTCACCGGGGAGCTGTTTTTT.

The rearrangement joins TRBV27 to TRBJ1-5; possible D gene TRBD1, 6 bases. The CDR3 is made up of 18 amino acids. V was pared by 6 bases and J by 0 bases, with 21 bases between. In germline, CDR1 is MNHEY, CDR2 SMNVEV (reference sequence). The DNA of the CDR3 is TGTGCCAGCAGCCCGAAGTTCACAGGGTCCCATAGCAATCAGCCCCAGCATTTT. Translating it yields CASSPKFTGSHSNQPQHF.

The chain carries TRBV28 and TRBJ1-1, with D uncertain. This CDR3 contains 12 residues. CDR1 and CDR2 (germline): MDHEN, SYDVKM. V lost 6 bases to trimming and J lost 1 base, with 6 bases between them. The CDR3 coding sequence is TGTGCCAGCAGGGGCTGGAACACTGAAGCTTTCTTT. The encoded protein is CASRGWNTEAFF.

The chain recombines TRBV11-2 with TRBJ1-3, with TRBD1 as a possible D gene (6 bases). Germline V CDR1 and CDR2: SGHAT, FQNNGV. V was trimmed by 6 bases and J by 0 bases, leaving 9 bases between them. The CDR3 runs 14 residues. For the CDR3, the DNA is TGTGCCAGCAGTAAACAGGGCTCTGGAAACACCATATATTTT. This codes for CASSKQGSGNTIYF.

This clone appeared a single time. The gene calls are TRBV5-5 and TRBJ2-1; 8 bases agree with TRBD2. J was trimmed by 8 bases and V by 3 bases; bases with no gene match: 7. Germline V CDR1 and CDR2: SGHKS, YYEKEE (reference sequence). The CDR3 extends over 14 amino acids. The DNA of the CDR3 is TGTGCCAGCAGCTCGATAGCGGGACATCATGAGCAGTTCTTC. Translating it yields CASSSIAGHHEQFF. The full variable domain, with the rest looked up from reference TRBV5-5 and TRBJ2-1, is DAGVTQSPTHLIKTRGQQVTLRCSPISGHKSVSWYQQVLGQGPQFIFQYYEKEERGRGNFPDRFSARQFPNYSSELNVNALLLGDSALYLCASSSIAGHHEQFFGPGTRLTVL.

The chain is built from TRBV11-2 and TRBJ1-4; 8 bases are shared with TRBD1. V gave up 6 bases and J gave up 8 bases; unmatched junction bases: 11. This CDR3 is built from 15 residues. Germline CDR1 SGHAT, CDR2 FQNNGV. The CDR3 DNA is TGTGCCAGCAGTTTCAGCCAGGGGGCTAGGGAAAAACTGTTTTTT. Encoded protein: CASSFSQGAREKLFF.

J is TRBJ1-1 and V is TRBV19; tentative D call: TRBD1 (6 bases). Germline V CDR1 and CDR2: LNHDA, SQIVND (reference sequence). The CDR3 extends over 16 amino acids. Trimming took 3 bases from V and 0 from J, leaving 14 bases between them. DNA of the CDR3: TGTGCCAGTAGTATCCCGGACAGTAGGTTGAACACTGAAGCTTTCTTT. Protein sequence: CASSIPDSRLNTEAFF.

The chain is built from TRBV6-1 and TRBJ2-7; the D is unclear. The CDR3 loop spans 15 amino acids. Germline CDR1 is MNHNS and CDR2 is SASEGT. Trimming pared 2 bases from V and 4 bases from J, leaving 15 bases between. The CDR3 DNA is TGTGCCAGCAGTGAAAATCCTAGTTCCCCTTACGAGCAGTACTTC. It specifies CASSENPSSPYEQYF.

The rearrangement uses TRBV10-1 and TRBJ2-1; TRBD2 matches at 8 bases. The CDR3 runs 16 residues. V shed 3 bases and J 5 bases; nucleotides not matched to a gene: 9. The germline V gene encodes CDR1 WNHNN and CDR2 SYGVQD (reference sequence). This CDR3 is CASSDGAGALHNEQFF. The CDR3 coding sequence is TGCGCCAGCAGTGATGGAGCGGGAGCCCTCCACAATGAGCAGTTCTTC.

For the CDR3, the DNA is TGTGCCAGTAGTATAGTAAGGGGGACTAATTCCTACGAGCAGTACTTC. Translation gives CASSIVRGTNSYEQYF. The V call is TRBV19, the J call TRBJ2-7; perhaps TRBD2 as D (7 bases). Trimming removed 1 base at V and 1 base at J, with 14 bases between. CDR1 is LNHDA, CDR2 SQIVND, per germline (reference sequence). The CDR3 sequence is 16 residues long. Filled out from reference TRBV19 and TRBJ2-7, the complete variable domain reads DGGITQSPKYLFRKEGQNVTLSCEQNLNHDAMYWYRQDPGQGLRLIYYSQIVNDFQKGDIAEGYSVSREKKESFPLTVTSAQKNPTAFYLCASSIVRGTNSYEQYFGPGTRLTVT.

In the case of this clone: Other DNA sequences of this sample code for an identical CDR3. The chain links TRBV7-2 to TRBJ2-2; no definite D call. Per the germline V gene, CDR1 is SGHTA and CDR2 is FQGNSA. The germline V and J ends were trimmed by 5 bases and 4 bases, with 11 bases remaining between them. This CDR3 has 14 residues. The CDR3: CASSLSRGTGELFF. The CDR3 DNA sequence: TGTGCCAGCAGCCTGTCTAGAGGCACCGGGGAGCTGTTTTTT.

A single count supports this clone. This sequence joins TRBV9 and TRBJ2-1, with 9 bases lining up with TRBD2. The trim removed 3 bases at V and 9 bases at J, leaving 13 bases unmatched. The germline CDR1 and CDR2 sequences are SGDLS and YYNGEE. This CDR3 region has 16 residues. This CDR3 reads CASSDSGSSLAGEQFF. In nucleotides, the CDR3 is TGTGCCAGCAGCGATAGCGGGAGCTCGCTGGCGGGTGAGCAGTTCTTC.

The chain uses TRBV6-5 and TRBJ1-5; weak D call: TRBD1 (6 bases). Germline values: CDR1 MNHEY, CDR2 SVGAGI. This CDR3 is built from 16 residues. V was clipped by 0 bases and J by 3 bases, with 12 bases between them. CDR3 residues: CASSYSTGRYNQPQHF. The CDR3 DNA reads as TGTGCCAGCAGTTACTCGACAGGAAGATACAATCAGCCCCAGCATTTT.

The chain has TRBV19 and TRBJ1-5; 9 nucleotides match TRBD1. The CDR3 loop spans 15 amino acids. Germline V gene lookup returns CDR1 LNHDA and CDR2 SQIVND (reference sequence). V shed 5 bases, J shed 4 bases, and the junction held 6 bases outside the gene matches. The CDR3 nucleotides are TGTGCCAGTAGTCCCGGGACAGGGATAAATCAGCCCCAGCATTTT. It codes for CASSPGTGINQPQHF.

The rearrangement joins TRBV28 to TRBJ1-2; D is perhaps TRBD1 (5 bases). The CDR3 sequence is 12 residues long. Trimming stripped 6 bases from V and 3 bases from J, with 8 bases between. CDR1 is MDHEN, CDR2 SYDVKM, per germline. In DNA form, the CDR3 reads TGTGCCAGCAGGTTGACAGACTATGGCTACACCTTC. Its protein product is CASRLTDYGYTF.